These 16 T cell receptor beta chains were sequenced from one sample in a study of metastatic and nonmetastatic thyroid tumors. All patients reached thyroid surgery having received no treatment beforehand. TCRdb re-called the PCR reads via MiXCR. The table lists around 21,000 clones, about 17% of them singletons. The sequencing input was blood. Every receptor here comes from a male donor with papillary thyroid cancer or a benign thyroid nodule (not recorded which). Some clones in this sample may be carry-over from other donors' samples.

This clone is labeled medium-sized. The chain is built from TRBV28 and TRBJ2-2, with TRBD1 as a possible D gene (5 bases). Germline V CDR1 and CDR2: MDHEN, SYDVKM. The length of the CDR3 is 16 residues. Trimming cost V 3 bases and J 4 bases, with 15 bases left between them. CDR3 DNA: TGTGCCAGCAGTTTGGACCCGCTAGGGGTCACCGGGGAGCTGTTTTTT. Its protein product is CASSLDPLGVTGELFF.

V usage is TRBV9 and J usage is TRBJ2-3, with TRBD1 matching over 7 bases. This CDR3 has 15 residues. Per the germline V gene, CDR1 is SGDLS and CDR2 is YYNGEE. V dropped 0 bases and J dropped 3; count of bases not matched to a gene: 4. The CDR3, as DNA: TGTGCCAGCAGCGTAGAAGGACAGGTGACAGATACGCAGTATTTT. Its protein product is CASSVEGQVTDTQYF.

The V gene is TRBV20-1, the J gene TRBJ1-1, with D tentatively TRBD1 (5 bases). The CDR3 totals 13 residues. Germline loops: CDR1 DFQATT, CDR2 SNEGSKA (reference sequence). V dropped 3 bases and J dropped 6 bases, with 14 bases sitting between them. CDR3 coding DNA: TGCAGTGCTAGGGCGGGGGGGAGAGCTGAAGCTTTCTTT. Translation gives CSARAGGRAEAFF.

This clone was seen ten or more times. V is TRBV4-1 and J is TRBJ2-7; D gene uncertain. This CDR3 has 14 residues. V was shortened by 1 base and J by 0 bases, with 7 bases between the two germline ends. The germline V gene has CDR1 MGHRA and CDR2 YSYEKL. CDR3 nucleotides: TGCGCCAGCAGCCAAGCTCCGGTCTCCTACGAGCAGTACTTC. It translates to CASSQAPVSYEQYF.

This clone was picked up a small number of times. The rearrangement joins TRBV6-2 or TRBV6-3 to TRBJ1-1, with no clear D. CDR1 and CDR2 (germline): MNHEY, SVGEGT. Trimming stripped 0 bases from V and 3 bases from J, with 11 bases between. This CDR3 is built from 15 residues. CDR3 coding DNA: TGTGCCAGCAGTTACTCAGCCAGGCCGGACACTGAAGCTTTCTTT. Its translation: CASSYSARPDTEAFF.

At least ten counts were recorded for this clone. The chain carries TRBV4-1 and TRBJ1-1; D possibly corresponds to TRBD1 (5 bases). The CDR3 runs to 15 residues. V shed 0 bases and J shed 0 bases, with 8 bases lying between them. CDR1 and CDR2 from the germline V gene are MGHRA and YSYEKL. CDR3 sequence: CASSQDPGMNTEAFF. DNA for the CDR3: TGCGCCAGCAGCCAAGATCCAGGGATGAACACTGAAGCTTTCTTT.

The chain recombines TRBV11-3 with TRBJ2-7; 10 nucleotides align to TRBD2. After removal of 2 bases from V and 6 bases from J, the junction contained 4 bases not matched to a gene. The CDR3 has 14 residues. The germline CDR1 and CDR2 sequences are SGHNT and YENEEA. The CDR3 DNA is TGTGCCAGCAGCTTACACAGCGGGAGGGCCGAGCAGTACTTC. This codes for CASSLHSGRAEQYF.

A note on this clone: Given a much more abundant clone one base away, this may be a read error. The same CDR3 arises from other DNA sequences in this sample as well. J is TRBJ2-1 and V is TRBV7-7; D is unclear. The CDR3 has 17 amino acids. From germline, CDR1 is SSHAT and CDR2 FNYEAQ (reference sequence). The CDR3 DNA reads TGTGCTAGCAGCTTAGACCCCCCGGGCGGCCAGGACAATGAGCAGTTCTTC. Encoded protein: CASSLDPPGGQDNEQFF. Based on the CDR3 plus reference TRBV7-7 and TRBJ2-1, the full variable domain is GAGVSQSPRYKVTKRGQDVTLRCDPISSHATLYWYQQALGQGPEFLTYFNYEAQPDKSGLPSDRFSAERPEGSISTLTIQRTEQRDSAMYRCASSLDPPGGQDNEQFFGPGTRLTVL.

In its sample, this clone was seen many times. The CDR3 nucleotides read TGCGCCAGCAGCCAAGTTTTGGAGACCCAGTACTTC. Its protein product is CASSQVLETQYF. The V gene is TRBV4-1, the J gene TRBJ2-5, with D hard to call. Germline CDR1 is MGHRA and CDR2 is YSYEKL. There are 12 residues in the CDR3. Trimming cost V 1 base and J 5 bases, with 5 bases left between them.

With respect to this clone: Given a much more abundant clone one base away, this may be a read error. The V call is TRBV3-1, the J call TRBJ2-5; D is perhaps TRBD2 (5 bases). CDR3 size: 14 residues. V gave up 4 bases and J gave up 5 bases, with 14 bases separating them. Germline values: CDR1 LGHDT, CDR2 YNNKEL (reference sequence). For the CDR3, the DNA is TGTGCCAGCAGCCCCCGGGAAGATGTTGAGACCCAGTACTTC. It encodes CASSPREDVETQYF.

This clone has only one observation. The rearrangement uses TRBV11-2 and TRBJ2-1; D is possibly TRBD2 (6 bases). From germline, CDR1 is SGHAT and CDR2 FQNNGV. V lost 10 bases to trimming and J lost 5 bases, with 15 bases between them. The CDR3 loop spans 13 amino acids. The CDR3 region has the DNA TGTGCCATCAGTACCGGGACTCACAATGAGCAGTTCTTC. Its translation: CAISTGTHNEQFF.

This clone came up many times. The chain is built from TRBV27 and TRBJ1-2; D gene ambiguous. Germline lookup yields CDR1 MNHEY and CDR2 SMNVEV (reference sequence). The CDR3 has 13 residues. V lost 6 bases and J 5 bases, leaving 13 bases between the germline ends. As DNA, the CDR3 is TGTGCCAGCAGCCTTCGACGGGGATATGGCTACACCTTC. It is translated as CASSLRRGYGYTF.

The J gene is TRBJ2-7, the V gene TRBV5-1; 9 nucleotides align to TRBD2. CDR3 length equals 15 residues. Looked up from germline, CDR1 is SGHRS and CDR2 is YFSETQ. V trimming: 2 bases; J trimming: 4 bases; junction bases outside the gene matches: 7. The CDR3 bases are TGCGCCAGCAGCTTTGAGGTAGCGGGAGAGTACGAGCAGTACTTC. Protein sequence: CASSFEVAGEYEQYF.

The J gene is TRBJ2-2, the V gene TRBV20-1; D gene unclear. The CDR3 is made up of 12 amino acids. Germline V CDR1 and CDR2: DFQATT, SNEGSKA (reference sequence). V dropped 6 bases and J dropped 1 base, with 6 bases sitting between them. The CDR3 nucleotides read TGCAGTGCCAACCAGAACACCGGGGAGCTGTTTTTT. Protein product: CSANQNTGELFF.

Many counts were recorded for this clone. One end of the junction does not line up with germline, which may come from a read error. DNA for the CDR3: TGCAGCGTTCAAGACGGCTATACGCAGTATTTT. Translated: CSVQDGYTQYF. This chain joins TRBV29-1 and TRBJ2-3; D is undetermined. The V gene's germline CDR1 is SQVTM and CDR2 ANQGSEA. CDR3 length equals 11 residues.

This clone has ten or more counts. The chain recombines TRBV20-1 with TRBJ2-3, with D possibly matching TRBD2 (7 bases). The CDR3 loop spans 14 amino acids. The V end lost 6 bases, the J end lost 1 base, and 14 bases lay between the germline ends. The germline gives CDR1 DFQATT, CDR2 SNEGSKA (reference sequence). The CDR3 DNA reads TGCAGTGCCCGGGGGGCCAGGGGCACAGATACGCAGTATTTT. Amino acid sequence: CSARGARGTDTQYF.